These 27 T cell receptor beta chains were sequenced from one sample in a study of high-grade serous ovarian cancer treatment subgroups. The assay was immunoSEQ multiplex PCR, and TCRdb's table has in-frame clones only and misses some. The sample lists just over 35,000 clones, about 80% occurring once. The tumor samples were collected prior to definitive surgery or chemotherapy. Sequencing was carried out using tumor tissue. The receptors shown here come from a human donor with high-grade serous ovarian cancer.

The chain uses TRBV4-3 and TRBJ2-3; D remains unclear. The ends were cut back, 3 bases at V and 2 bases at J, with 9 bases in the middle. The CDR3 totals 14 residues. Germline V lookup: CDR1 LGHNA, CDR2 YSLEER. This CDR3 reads CASSHLPDTDTQYF. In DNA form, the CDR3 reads TGCGCCAGCAGCCACCTTCCCGACACAGATACGCAGTATTTT.

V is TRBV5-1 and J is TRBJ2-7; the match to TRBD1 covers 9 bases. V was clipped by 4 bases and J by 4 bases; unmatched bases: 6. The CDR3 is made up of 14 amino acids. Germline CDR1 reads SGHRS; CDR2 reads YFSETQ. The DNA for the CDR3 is TGCGCCAGCAGCCTGACAGGGGGAGGGTACGAGCAGTACTTC. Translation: CASSLTGGGYEQYF.

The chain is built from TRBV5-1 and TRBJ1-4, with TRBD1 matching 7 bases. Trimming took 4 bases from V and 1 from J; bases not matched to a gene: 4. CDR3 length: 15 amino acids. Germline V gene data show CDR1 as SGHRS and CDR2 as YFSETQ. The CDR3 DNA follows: TGCGCCAGCAGCCCCACAGGGGTAACTAATGAAAAACTGTTTTTT. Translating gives CASSPTGVTNEKLFF.

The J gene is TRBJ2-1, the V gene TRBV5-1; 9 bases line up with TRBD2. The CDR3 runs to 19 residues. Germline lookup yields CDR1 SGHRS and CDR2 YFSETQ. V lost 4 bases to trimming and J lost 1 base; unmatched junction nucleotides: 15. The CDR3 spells CASSRAGGQSTSSYNEQFF. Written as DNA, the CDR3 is TGCGCCAGCAGCCGGGCGGGGGGGCAGTCTACAAGTTCCTACAATGAGCAGTTCTTC. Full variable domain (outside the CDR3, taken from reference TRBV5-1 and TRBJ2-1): KAGVTQTPRYLIKTRGQQVTLSCSPISGHRSVSWYQQTPGQGLQFLFEYFSETQRNKGNFPGRFSGRQFSNSRSEMNVSTLELGDSALYLCASSRAGGQSTSSYNEQFFGPGTRLTVL.

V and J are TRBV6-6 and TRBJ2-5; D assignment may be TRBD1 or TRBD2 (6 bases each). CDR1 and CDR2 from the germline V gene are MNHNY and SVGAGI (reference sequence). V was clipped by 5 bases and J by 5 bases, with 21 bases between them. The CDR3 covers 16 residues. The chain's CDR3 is CASSPPGGRARETQYF. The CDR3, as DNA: TGTGCCAGCAGTCCCCCCGGGGGCAGGGCAAGGGAGACCCAGTACTTC.

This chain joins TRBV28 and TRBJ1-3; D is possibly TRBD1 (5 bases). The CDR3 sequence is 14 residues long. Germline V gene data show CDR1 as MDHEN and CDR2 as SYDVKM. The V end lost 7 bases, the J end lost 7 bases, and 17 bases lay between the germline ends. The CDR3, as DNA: TGTGCCAGCAACCCGGGGGGAGAGGGCAACACCATATATTTT. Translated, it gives CASNPGGEGNTIYF.

The CDR3 protein is CASSKTRAQQYF. In nucleotides, the CDR3 is TGTGCCAGCAGCAAAACACGGGCCCAGCAGTACTTC. The chain is built from TRBV5-6 and TRBJ2-7; D not resolved. The CDR3 spans 12 residues. V was shortened by 4 bases and J by 8 bases, with 13 bases between the two germline ends. Germline lookup yields CDR1 SGHDT and CDR2 YYEEEE.

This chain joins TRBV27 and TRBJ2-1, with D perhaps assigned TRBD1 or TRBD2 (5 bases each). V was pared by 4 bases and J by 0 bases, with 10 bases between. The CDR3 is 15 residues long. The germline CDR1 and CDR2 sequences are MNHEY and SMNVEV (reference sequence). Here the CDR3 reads CASSSGTTSYNEQFF. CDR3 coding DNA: TGTGCCAGCAGTTCCGGGACCACCTCCTACAATGAGCAGTTCTTC.

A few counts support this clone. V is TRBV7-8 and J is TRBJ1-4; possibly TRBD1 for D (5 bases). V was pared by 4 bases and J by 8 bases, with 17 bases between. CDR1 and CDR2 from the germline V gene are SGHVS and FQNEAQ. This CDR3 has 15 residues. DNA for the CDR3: TGTGCCAGCAGCTACTCGGGGCAGGGTCGCGAAAAACTGTTTTTT. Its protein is CASSYSGQGREKLFF.

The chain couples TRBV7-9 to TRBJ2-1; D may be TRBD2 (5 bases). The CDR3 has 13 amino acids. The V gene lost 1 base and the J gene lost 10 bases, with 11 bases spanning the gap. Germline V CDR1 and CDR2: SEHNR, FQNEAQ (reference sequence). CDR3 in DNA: TGTGCCAGCAGCTTAGGAGGGTCAGGCGAGCAGTTCTTC. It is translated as CASSLGGSGEQFF.

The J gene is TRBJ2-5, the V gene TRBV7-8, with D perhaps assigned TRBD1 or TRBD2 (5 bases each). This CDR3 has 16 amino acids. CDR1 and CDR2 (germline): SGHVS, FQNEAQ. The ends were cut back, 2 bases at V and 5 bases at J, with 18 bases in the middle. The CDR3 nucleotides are TGTGCCAGCAGCTTAAGTGTTGGGGCCCCGGGGGAGACCCAGTACTTC. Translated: CASSLSVGAPGETQYF.

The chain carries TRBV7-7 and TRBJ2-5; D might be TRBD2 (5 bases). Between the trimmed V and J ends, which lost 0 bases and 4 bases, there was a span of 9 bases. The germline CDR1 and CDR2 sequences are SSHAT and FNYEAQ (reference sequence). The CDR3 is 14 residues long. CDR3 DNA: TGTGCCAGCAGCTTAGCCGGGGTGAGAGAGACCCAGTACTTC. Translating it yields CASSLAGVRETQYF.

CDR3 coding DNA: TGTGCCAGCAGCTTAGACGGACTAGCCACAGATACGCAGTATTTT. This translates into CASSLDGLATDTQYF. The chain links TRBV11-2 to TRBJ2-3, with 8 bases aligning to TRBD2. The CDR3 contains 15 residues. V was clipped by 0 bases and J by 2 bases; unmatched bases: 1. Germline V lookup: CDR1 SGHAT, CDR2 FQNNGV.

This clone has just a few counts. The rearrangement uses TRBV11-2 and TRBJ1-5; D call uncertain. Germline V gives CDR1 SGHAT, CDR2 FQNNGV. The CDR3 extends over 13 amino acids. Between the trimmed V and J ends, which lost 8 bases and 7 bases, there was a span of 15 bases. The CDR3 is CASSKDGVQPQHF. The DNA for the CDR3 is TGTGCCAGCTCTAAGGACGGGGTCCAGCCCCAGCATTTT. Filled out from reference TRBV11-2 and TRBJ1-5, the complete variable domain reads EAGVAQSPRYKIIEKRQSVAFWCNPISGHATLYWYQQILGQGPKLLIQFQNNGVVDDSQLPKDRFSAERLKGVDSTLKIQPAKLEDSAVYLCASSKDGVQPQHFGDGTRLSIL.

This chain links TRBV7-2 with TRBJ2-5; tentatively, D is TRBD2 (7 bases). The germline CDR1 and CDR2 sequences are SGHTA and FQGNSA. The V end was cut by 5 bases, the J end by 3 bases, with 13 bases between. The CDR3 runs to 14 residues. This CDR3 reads CASSPEGGEETQYF. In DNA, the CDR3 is TGTGCCAGCAGCCCCGAGGGGGGGGAAGAGACCCAGTACTTC. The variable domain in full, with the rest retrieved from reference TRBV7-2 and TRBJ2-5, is GAGVSQSPSNKVTEKGKDVELRCDPISGHTALYWYRQSLGQGLEFLIYFQGNSAPDKSGLPSDRFSAERTGGSVSTLTIQRTQQEDSAVYLCASSPEGGEETQYFGPGTRLLVL.

The CDR3 nucleotides read TGTGCCAGTAGTATAGGGTACACGAGCACCGGGGAGCTGTTTTTT. Translated: CASSIGYTSTGELFF. The rearrangement links TRBV19 to TRBJ2-2; the D is unclear. The V end lost 1 base, the J end lost 4 bases, and 10 bases lay between the germline ends. The CDR3 spans 15 residues. Germline CDR1 reads LNHDA; CDR2 reads SQIVND (reference sequence).

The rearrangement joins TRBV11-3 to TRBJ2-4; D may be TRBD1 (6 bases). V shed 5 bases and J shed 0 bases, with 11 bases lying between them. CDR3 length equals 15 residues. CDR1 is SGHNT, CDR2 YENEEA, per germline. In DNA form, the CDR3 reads TGTGCCAGCAGCACCGGACAGCTAGCCAAAAACATTCAGTACTTC. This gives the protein CASSTGQLAKNIQYF.

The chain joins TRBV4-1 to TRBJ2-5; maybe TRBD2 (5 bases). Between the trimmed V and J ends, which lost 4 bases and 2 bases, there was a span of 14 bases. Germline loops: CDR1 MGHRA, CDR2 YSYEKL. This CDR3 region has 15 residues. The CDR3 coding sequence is TGCGCCAGCAGCCGCGCGCCGGGATTGCAAGAGACCCAGTACTTC. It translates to CASSRAPGLQETQYF.

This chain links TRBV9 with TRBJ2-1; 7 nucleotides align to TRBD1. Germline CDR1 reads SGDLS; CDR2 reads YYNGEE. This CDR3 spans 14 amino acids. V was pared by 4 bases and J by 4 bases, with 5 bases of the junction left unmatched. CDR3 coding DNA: TGTGCCAGCAGCTTAGACAGGGTTTACAATGAGCAGTTCTTC. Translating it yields CASSLDRVYNEQFF.

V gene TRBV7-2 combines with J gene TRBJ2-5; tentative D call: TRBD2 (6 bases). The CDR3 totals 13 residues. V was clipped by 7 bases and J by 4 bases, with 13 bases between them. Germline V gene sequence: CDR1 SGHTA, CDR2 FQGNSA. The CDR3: CASTLVGGETQYF. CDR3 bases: TGTGCCAGCACCCTCGTCGGGGGAGAGACCCAGTACTTC.

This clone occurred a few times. The DNA for the CDR3 is TGTGCCAGCAGTTCGACACCAACTAATGAAAAACTGTTTTTT. Translated: CASSSTPTNEKLFF. The chain combines TRBV6-5 with TRBJ1-4; D unresolved. V gave up 4 bases and J gave up 0 bases, with 6 bases separating them. Germline-derived CDR1 and CDR2 are MNHEY and SVGAGI. The CDR3 has 14 residues.

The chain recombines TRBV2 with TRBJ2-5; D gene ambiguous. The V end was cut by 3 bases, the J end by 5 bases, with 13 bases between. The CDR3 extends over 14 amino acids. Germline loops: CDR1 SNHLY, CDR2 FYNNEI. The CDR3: CASSELLAKETQYF. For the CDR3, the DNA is TGTGCCAGCAGTGAGTTGTTAGCTAAGGAGACCCAGTACTTC.

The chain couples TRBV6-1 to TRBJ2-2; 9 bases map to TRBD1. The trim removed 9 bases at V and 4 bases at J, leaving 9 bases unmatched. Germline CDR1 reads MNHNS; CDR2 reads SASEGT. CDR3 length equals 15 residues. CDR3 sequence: CASRQGVGSTGELFF. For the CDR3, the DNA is TGTGCCAGTAGACAGGGGGTTGGTAGCACCGGGGAGCTGTTTTTT.

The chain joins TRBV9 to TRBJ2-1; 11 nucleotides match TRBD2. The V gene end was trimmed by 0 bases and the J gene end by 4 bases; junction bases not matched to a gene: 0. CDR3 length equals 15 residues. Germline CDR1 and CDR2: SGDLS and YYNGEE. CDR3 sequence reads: CASSVVAGGYNEQFF. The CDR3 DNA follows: TGTGCCAGCAGCGTAGTAGCGGGAGGGTACAATGAGCAGTTCTTC.

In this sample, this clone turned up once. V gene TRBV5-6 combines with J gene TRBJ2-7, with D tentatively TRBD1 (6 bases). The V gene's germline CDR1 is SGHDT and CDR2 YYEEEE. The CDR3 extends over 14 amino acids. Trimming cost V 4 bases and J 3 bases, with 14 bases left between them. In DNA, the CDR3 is TGTGCCAGCAGCCACGCAGGGGCGATCTACGAGCAGTACTTC. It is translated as CASSHAGAIYEQYF.

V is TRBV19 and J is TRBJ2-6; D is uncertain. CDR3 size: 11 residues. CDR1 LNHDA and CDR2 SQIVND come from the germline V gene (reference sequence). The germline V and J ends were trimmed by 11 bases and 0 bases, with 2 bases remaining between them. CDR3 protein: CAGSGANVLTF. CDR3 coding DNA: TGTGCCGGCTCTGGGGCCAACGTCCTGACTTTC.

CDR3 loop: CATVDETQYF. DNA of the CDR3: TGTGCCACCGTAGATGAGACCCAGTACTTC. The chain employs TRBV28 and TRBJ2-5; D is undetermined. The CDR3 is made up of 10 amino acids. Germline values: CDR1 MDHEN, CDR2 SYDVKM. V lost 10 bases and J lost 5, with 8 bases in between.